A single sample gave rise to the 7 T cell receptor beta chains below, sequenced in a study of monozygotic twins with inflammatory bowel disease. TCRdb re-called the 5' RACE reads, yielding one record per CDR3 amino acid sequence without DNA. The ten most abundant clones cover around 2.4% of a sample with fewer than 550,000 distinct CDR3 sequences. The material sequenced was blood. The receptors shown here come from a human donor with ulcerative colitis or Crohn's disease, or a healthy co-twin of an affected twin (not recorded which).

The chain employs TRBV18 and TRBJ2-1; TCRdb names TRBD1, which stays unverified in the absence of DNA. Germline V gene sequence: CDR1 KGHSH, CDR2 LQKENI. This CDR3 is 15 amino acids long. The CDR3 region is CASSPLGGNYNEQFF.

The chain is built from TRBV19 and TRBJ2-2; TCRdb names TRBD1, which stays unverified in the absence of DNA. The CDR3 consists of 14 residues. Germline CDR1 is LNHDA and CDR2 is SQIVND (reference sequence). This CDR3 reads CASKETGNTGELFF.

The rearrangement joins TRBV28 to TRBJ2-7; absent DNA, TCRdb's TRBD1 call cannot be checked. Germline CDR1 is MDHEN and CDR2 is SYDVKM. The CDR3 has 13 residues. CDR3 sequence: CASSSPQGYEQYF. Drawing the rest from reference TRBV28 and TRBJ2-7, the complete variable domain is DVKVTQSSRYLVKRTGEKVFLECVQDMDHENMFWYRQDPGLGLRLIYFSYDVKMKEKGDIPEGYSVSREKKERFSLILESASTNQTSMYLCASSSPQGYEQYFGPGTRLTVT.

The rearrangement links TRBV5-5 to TRBJ1-4; TCRdb indicates TRBD1, and absent DNA this call remains unverified. Germline values: CDR1 SGHKS, CDR2 YYEKEE (reference sequence). The CDR3 consists of 15 residues. CDR3 region: CASSLSGPGNEKLFF.

The V and J genes are TRBV12-3 or TRBV12-4 and TRBJ1-1. This CDR3 has 13 amino acids. CDR3 sequence: CASRLGKNTEAFF.

The genes are TRBV7-9 and TRBJ2-1; TCRdb lists TRBD2, though no DNA is available to test this call. The CDR3 runs 17 residues. Germline CDR1 and CDR2: SEHNR and FQNEAQ (reference sequence). CDR3 protein: CASSPGTSGRVWNEQFF.

The V call is TRBV7-2, the J call TRBJ1-1; TCRdb's D gene call, TRBD1, goes unchecked for lack of DNA. Germline CDR1 is SGHTA and CDR2 is FQGNSA. CDR3 length: 15 residues. The CDR3 sequence: CASSNDFTGFSEAFF. Supplemented by reference TRBV7-2 and TRBJ1-1, the full variable domain reads GAGVSQSPSNKVTEKGKDVELRCDPISGHTALYWYRQSLGQGLEFLIYFQGNSAPDKSGLPSDRFSAERTGGSVSTLTIQRTQQEDSAVYLCASSNDFTGFSEAFFGQGTRLTVV.